The TCR beta chain under discussion was sequenced for a study of cytomegalovirus exposure and HLA in healthy donors. Primers for the PCR totalled 60 Vbeta and 13 Jbeta. Produced via immunoSEQ multiplex PCR; TCRdb's table is partial and in-frame only. The sample includes roughly 150,000 clones, roughly 80% of them seen just once. This clone is a singleton in its sample. What it binds is not known. This CDR3 has 17 residues. V lost 5 bases, J lost 2 bases, and 6 bases stayed unmatched. Germline V gene data show CDR1 as SEHNR and CDR2 as FQNEAQ (reference sequence). General study findings and limits: A later examination showed that TCR association rates differed by HLA locus, with DRB1 most and HLA-C fewest. Cytomegalovirus-associated TCR beta chains were listed, numbering 164. Reportedly, HLA-A and HLA-B alleles of most subjects were accurately predicted from TCR beta.

Sequenced input: PBMCs. The chain is built from TRBV7-9 and TRBJ2-3, with TRBD2 matching 14 bases. The sequence came from a male donor in good health and CMV-seronegative. DNA of the CDR3: TGTGCCAGCAGCCCGGGACTAGCGGGGGCCTTCACAGATACGCAGTATTTT. Translating gives CASSPGLAGAFTDTQYF.